A selection of T cell receptor beta chains follows, all from one sample in a study of shared clonotypes between healthy human individuals. This table comes from immunoSEQ multiplex PCR, and its TCRdb copy is limited to in-frame clones, with some not included. The sample consists of hundreds of thousands of clones, 96% of them appearing once. Sequenced material: naive CD8+ T cells sorted from blood. All receptors come from a woman aged 25 to 45 in good health. Both conserved end residues are part of each CDR3. The D gene is left open where the match is weak.

cdr3_aa	j_call	v_call	d_call
CASSLLGSYEQYF	TRBJ2-7	TRBV5-4	.
CASMLSGTQLFF	TRBJ1-4	TRBV28	.
CASSSSGTGTEQYF	.	TRBV5-4	TRBD1
CASGLRGRETQYF	TRBJ2-5	TRBV5-6	.
CASSLTGGEQYF	TRBJ2-7	TRBV27	.
CASSVTPNQPQHF	TRBJ1-5	TRBV27	.
CASSSGLLEAFF	TRBJ1-1	TRBV27	.
CASSLGGINNEQFF	TRBJ2-1	TRBV28	.
CASSLGRTGDYNEQFF	TRBJ2-1	TRBV27	TRBD1
CASSSRAGSSYNEQFF	TRBJ2-1	TRBV7-9	.
CASSLRLVNQPQHF	TRBJ1-5	TRBV28	.
CASSGTGGILLTEAFF	TRBJ1-1	TRBV4-1	TRBD1
CASSMDRGPLYEQYF	TRBJ2-7	TRBV5-1	TRBD1
CASSVGWSIGDTQYF	TRBJ2-3	TRBV9	.
CASSWTSGNEQFF	TRBJ2-1	TRBV7-2	TRBD2
CASSQAGELFF	TRBJ2-2	TRBV4-1	.
CASSYSPSGAVGELFF	TRBJ2-2	TRBV6-5	TRBD2
CASSLLQDSYEQYF	TRBJ2-7	TRBV28	.
CASSPSGAYEQYF	.	TRBV7-9	TRBD2
CASSRHNEQFF	TRBJ2-1	TRBV5-1	.
CSVGGVTDYEQYF	TRBJ2-7	TRBV29-1	.
CASSPVEDTQYF	TRBJ2-3	TRBV18	.